This T cell receptor beta chain was recorded in a study of blood T cell repertoires in COVID-19. Study at large: COVID-19 samples, acute and convalescent, were from the United States, Italy and Spain. Sources were T cells, B-cell-depleted T cells, or PBMCs; the material itself was cDNA or gDNA.

This CDR3 comprises 17 residues. Per the germline V gene, CDR1 is MGHRA and CDR2 is YSYEKL. Unmatched junction bases numbered 11, after V lost 0 bases and J lost 7 bases. In the original processing: Amplifying reference gene primers gave estimates of nucleated cell counts. Produced via immunoSEQ multiplex PCR; TCRdb's table is partial and in-frame only. For V, J and clone size, that table is used; D and trimming come from the DNA. The repertoire consists of 200,000 to 300,000 clones, with about 80% occurring once and the leading ten covering over 1.5%. The gene calls are TRBV4-1 and TRBJ2-7; 11 nucleotides line up with TRBD2. Sequenced input: peripheral blood. This clonotype was sampled from a woman older than 75 with acute or convalescent COVID-19. CDR3 region: CASSQEFRTSGPWEQYF. The CDR3 DNA follows: TGCGCCAGCAGCCAAGAATTTCGGACTAGCGGGCCTTGGGAGCAGTACTTC.